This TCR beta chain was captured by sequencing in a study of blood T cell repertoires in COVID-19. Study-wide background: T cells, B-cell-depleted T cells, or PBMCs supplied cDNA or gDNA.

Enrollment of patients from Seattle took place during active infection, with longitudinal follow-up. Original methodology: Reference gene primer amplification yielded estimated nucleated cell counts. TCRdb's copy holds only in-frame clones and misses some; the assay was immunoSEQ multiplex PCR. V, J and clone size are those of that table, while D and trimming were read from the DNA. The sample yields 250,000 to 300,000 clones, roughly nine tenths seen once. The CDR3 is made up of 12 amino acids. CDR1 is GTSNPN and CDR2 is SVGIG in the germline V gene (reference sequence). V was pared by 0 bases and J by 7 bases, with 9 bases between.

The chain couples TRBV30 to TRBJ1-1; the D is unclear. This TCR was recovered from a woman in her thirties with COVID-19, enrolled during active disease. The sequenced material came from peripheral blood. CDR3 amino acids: CAWSVLTIEAFF. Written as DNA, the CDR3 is TGTGCCTGGAGTGTGTTGACTATTGAAGCTTTCTTT. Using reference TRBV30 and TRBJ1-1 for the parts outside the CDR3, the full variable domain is SQTIHQWPATLVQPVGSPLSLECTVEGTSNPNLYWYRQAAGRGLQLLFYSVGIGQISSEVPQNLSASRPQDRQFILSSKKLLLSDSGFYLCAWSVLTIEAFFGQGTRLTVV.